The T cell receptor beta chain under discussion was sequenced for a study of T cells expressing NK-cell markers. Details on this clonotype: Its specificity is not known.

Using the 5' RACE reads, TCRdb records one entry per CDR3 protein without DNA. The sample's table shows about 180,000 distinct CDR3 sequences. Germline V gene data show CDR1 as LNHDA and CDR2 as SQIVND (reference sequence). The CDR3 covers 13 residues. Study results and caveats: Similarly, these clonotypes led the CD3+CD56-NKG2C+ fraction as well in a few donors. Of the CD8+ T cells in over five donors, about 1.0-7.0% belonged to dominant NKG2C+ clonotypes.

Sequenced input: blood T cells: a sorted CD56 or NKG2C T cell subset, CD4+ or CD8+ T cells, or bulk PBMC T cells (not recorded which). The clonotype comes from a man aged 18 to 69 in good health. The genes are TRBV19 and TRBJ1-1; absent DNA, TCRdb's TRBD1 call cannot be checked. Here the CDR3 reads CASNRGGNTEAFF.